One sample yielded the 9 T cell receptor beta chains listed below, sequenced in a study of blood T cell repertoires in COVID-19. Some clones are missing from TCRdb's copy, which holds only in-frame ones; the method was immunoSEQ multiplex PCR. In the table there are about 400,000 clones, nearly 90% of which are singletons. The sequencing input was PBMCs or T cells enriched from blood (not recorded which). All receptors derive from a middle-aged woman with acute COVID-19.

Comments on this clone: Other DNA sequences in the same sample also yield this CDR3. The V gene is TRBV3-1 (or the pseudogene TRBV3-2), the J gene TRBJ2-5; 9 positions match TRBD2. The J segment lost 2 bases and the V segment lost 1 base, leaving 2 bases of the junction unmatched. The germline V gene encodes CDR1 LGHDT and CDR2 YNNKEL (reference sequence). The CDR3 is 15 residues long. The CDR3 DNA is TGTGCCAGCAGCCAAGGCACTAGCGGGCAAGAGACCCAGTACTTC. This codes for CASSQGTSGQETQYF.

This clone was seen only once. The J gene is TRBJ2-1, the V gene TRBV7-6; 10 nucleotides match TRBD1. CDR3 size: 15 residues. V lost 4 bases and J lost 9; bases outside the gene matches: 9. Germline V gene lookup returns CDR1 SGHVS and CDR2 FNYEAQ. The CDR3 reads CASSSGQGIRTEQFF. CDR3 sequence (DNA): TGTGCCAGCAGCTCGGGACAGGGGATTCGTACTGAGCAGTTCTTC.

The chain uses TRBV25-1 and TRBJ1-2, with 7 bases that match TRBD1. The CDR3 totals 13 residues. Trimming at V came to 4 bases and at J to 8 bases, leaving 7 bases not matched to a gene. Germline assignment: CDR1 MGHDK and CDR2 SYGVNS. This CDR3 is CASSGLTGEGYTF. DNA for the CDR3: TGTGCCAGCAGTGGACTAACAGGGGAAGGCTACACCTTC.

The chain employs TRBV5-6 and TRBJ2-1, with 9 bases matching TRBD2. This CDR3 spans 17 amino acids. With 4 bases clipped from V and 0 bases from J, the junction kept 8 bases outside the gene matches. Germline lookup yields CDR1 SGHDT and CDR2 YYEEEE. The CDR3 reads CASSRVAGASSYNEQFF. CDR3 nucleotide sequence: TGTGCCAGCAGCCGGGTAGCGGGGGCTAGCTCCTACAATGAGCAGTTCTTC.

The V call is TRBV5-1, the J call TRBJ2-5; 9 nucleotides align to TRBD2. Germline V CDR1 and CDR2: SGHRS, YFSETQ. V gave up 0 bases and J gave up 7 bases; unmatched junction bases: 7. The CDR3 has 15 amino acids. The CDR3 coding sequence is TGCGCCAGCAGCTTGGCCGGGCGGGGGGGCCGGACCCAGTACTTC. Translation: CASSLAGRGGRTQYF. Looking up the rest from reference TRBV5-1 and TRBJ2-5 gives the full variable domain: KAGVTQTPRYLIKTRGQQVTLSCSPISGHRSVSWYQQTPGQGLQFLFEYFSETQRNKGNFPGRFSGRQFSNSRSEMNVSTLELGDSALYLCASSLAGRGGRTQYFGPGTRLLVL.

This chain uses TRBV5-6 with TRBJ2-1; the D is unclear. V lost 1 base and J 6 bases, leaving 5 bases between the germline ends. The germline gives CDR1 SGHDT, CDR2 YYEEEE. This CDR3 comprises 12 residues. The CDR3 spells CASSLSSNEQFF. The CDR3 DNA reads TGTGCCAGCAGCTTGAGTAGCAATGAGCAGTTCTTC.

This clone appeared once. The chain carries TRBV20-1 and TRBJ2-1, with D uncertain. The CDR3 runs 10 residues. With 5 bases removed from V and 8 bases from J, the gap between germline ends came to 7 bases. Germline-derived CDR1 and CDR2 are DFQATT and SNEGSKA (reference sequence). CDR3 coding DNA: TGCAGTGCTGGCCGGGATGAGCAGTTCTTC. This translates into CSAGRDEQFF.

This clone was detected a few times. The chain employs TRBV29-1 and TRBJ1-5, with D unresolved. The CDR3 contains 12 residues. Trimming pared 4 bases from V and 3 bases from J, leaving 7 bases between. The germline CDR1 and CDR2 sequences are SQVTM and ANQGSEA. This CDR3 reads CSVGHNNQPQHF. The CDR3 DNA reads as TGCAGCGTTGGACATAACAATCAGCCCCAGCATTTT.

DNA of the CDR3: TGTGCCAGCAGCCCCGGAGGTCGGGAAAATCATGGCTACACCTTC. This codes for CASSPGGRENHGYTF. This sequence joins TRBV5-4 and TRBJ1-2; unclear D gene. CDR1 SGHNT and CDR2 YYREEE come from the germline V gene (reference sequence). CDR3 size: 15 residues. With 4 bases removed from V and 6 bases from J, the gap between germline ends came to 19 bases.